These 23 T cell receptor beta chains were sequenced from one sample in a study of blood T cell repertoires in COVID-19. Only in-frame clones appear in the TCRdb table, and some are missing; sequencing was by immunoSEQ multiplex PCR. This table holds roughly 500,000 clones, 88% found once. The sample comprised PBMCs or T cells enriched from blood (not recorded which). The receptors here all came from a woman between 40 and 55 years old who had recovered from COVID-19.

J is TRBJ1-4 and V is TRBV2; 8 positions match TRBD1. Germline V lookup: CDR1 SNHLY, CDR2 FYNNEI. Trimming took 7 bases from V and 7 from J; bases not matched to a gene: 5. The length of the CDR3 is 13 residues. Here the CDR3 reads CASTRGQGEKLFF. In DNA, the CDR3 is TGTGCCAGCACCCGAGGACAGGGTGAAAAACTGTTTTTT.

V usage is TRBV2 and J usage is TRBJ1-5, with TRBD1 matching 10 bases. The CDR3 extends over 15 amino acids. The V and J ends lost 3 bases and 1 base, in that order; junction bases with no gene match: 0. Germline V gene data show CDR1 as SNHLY and CDR2 as FYNNEI. In DNA, the CDR3 is TGTGCCAGCAGTGAGGACAGGGGGAGCAATCAGCCCCAGCATTTT. It encodes CASSEDRGSNQPQHF. Variable domain in full (rest from reference TRBV2 and TRBJ1-5): EPEVTQTPSHQVTQMGQEVILRCVPISNHLYFYWYRQILGQKVEFLVSFYNNEISEKSEIFDDQFSVERPDGSNFTLKIRSTKLEDSAMYFCASSEDRGSNQPQHFGDGTRLSIL.

V is TRBV18 and J is TRBJ2-5; D possibly corresponds to TRBD2 (6 bases). The CDR3 sequence is 15 residues long. V lost 3 bases to trimming and J lost 4 bases, with 15 bases between them. Germline CDR1 is KGHSH and CDR2 is LQKENI. The CDR3: CASSPEATSGETQYF. The CDR3 coding sequence is TGTGCCAGCTCACCCGAAGCGACTAGTGGAGAGACCCAGTACTTC.

This rearrangement joins TRBV27 to TRBJ2-5; 14 bases are a match to TRBD2. The germline V gene encodes CDR1 MNHEY and CDR2 SMNVEV (reference sequence). The V segment lost 0 bases and the J segment 9 bases; nucleotides outside the gene matches: 6. The CDR3 has 16 residues. DNA for the CDR3: TGTGCCAGCAGTTTATCGGCGACTAGCGGGGGGGGTTCCCAGTACTTC. Translating gives CASSLSATSGGGSQYF.

The V and J genes are TRBV27 and TRBJ1-1, with D perhaps TRBD1 (6 bases). Germline values: CDR1 MNHEY, CDR2 SMNVEV (reference sequence). V was cut by 6 bases and J by 1 base, with 15 bases left in between. The CDR3 has 15 residues. CDR3 in DNA: TGTGCCAGCAGCCACGGTGGGGGGGCGAACACTGAAGCTTTCTTT. Translating gives CASSHGGGANTEAFF.

The J gene is TRBJ1-1, the V gene TRBV4-3, with D possibly matching TRBD1 (6 bases). V lost 1 base, J lost 1 base, and 10 bases lay in between. The CDR3 length is 15 residues. CDR1 is LGHNA, CDR2 YSLEER, per germline. The CDR3 loop is CASSQGTQGNTEAFF. Here the CDR3 DNA reads TGCGCCAGCAGCCAAGGGACACAGGGGAACACTGAAGCTTTCTTT.

This clone was observed a few times. The chain joins TRBV5-1 to TRBJ2-2; 12 positions match TRBD2. Germline V gene sequence: CDR1 SGHRS, CDR2 YFSETQ. The CDR3 extends over 16 amino acids. V shed 4 bases and J 3 bases; nucleotides not matched to a gene: 4. The CDR3 loop reads CASSVRTSGDTGELFF. The CDR3 region has the DNA TGCGCCAGCAGCGTCCGGACTAGCGGGGACACCGGGGAGCTGTTTTTT.

The chain has TRBV7-2 and TRBJ1-1, with TRBD1 matching over 10 bases. This CDR3 is 15 amino acids long. Trimming took 5 bases from V and 3 from J; bases not matched to a gene: 6. Per germline, CDR1 SGHTA and CDR2 FQGNSA. As DNA, the CDR3 is TGTGCCAGCAGCCCTCGGACAGGGGGGCACACTGAAGCTTTCTTT. Its protein product is CASSPRTGGHTEAFF.

The chain combines TRBV4-3 with TRBJ1-2; possible D gene TRBD1, 5 bases. This CDR3 comprises 14 residues. V lost 5 bases, J lost 5 bases, and 15 bases lay in between. CDR1 and CDR2 (germline): LGHNA, YSLEER. Written as DNA, the CDR3 is TGCGCCAGCAGCTGGGGGGTAGGGGATTATGGCTACACCTTC. This translates into CASSWGVGDYGYTF.

The chain combines TRBV7-9 with TRBJ1-1; the D is unclear. V lost 5 bases to trimming and J lost 5 bases, with 15 bases between them. The length of the CDR3 is 14 residues. Per germline, CDR1 SEHNR and CDR2 FQNEAQ (reference sequence). In nucleotides, the CDR3 is TGTGCCAGCAGCGCCACTTGGTCGGGTACTGAAGCTTTCTTT. Translating gives CASSATWSGTEAFF.

A single count supports this clone. The V gene is TRBV5-1, the J gene TRBJ2-7; 7 bases match TRBD2. The CDR3 has 16 residues. V was clipped by 3 bases and J by 5 bases; unmatched bases: 14. Germline loops: CDR1 SGHRS, CDR2 YFSETQ. The CDR3 DNA follows: TGCGCCAGCAGCTGGGGGTCGGGGAGGGTTAGCGACGAGCAGTACTTC. This codes for CASSWGSGRVSDEQYF.

The chain has TRBV3-1 (or the pseudogene TRBV3-2) and TRBJ1-1; no clear D gene. V was clipped by 1 base and J by 6 bases, with 12 bases between them. From germline, CDR1 is LGHDT and CDR2 YNNKEL (reference sequence). This CDR3 spans 14 amino acids. The CDR3 is CASSQADLRAEAFF. CDR3 sequence (DNA): TGTGCCAGCAGCCAAGCTGACCTGCGGGCTGAAGCTTTCTTT.

The genes are TRBV2 and TRBJ2-5, with a tentative D call TRBD2 (5 bases). The V end lost 7 bases, the J end lost 5 bases, and 17 bases lay between the germline ends. The germline gives CDR1 SNHLY, CDR2 FYNNEI. This CDR3 spans 14 amino acids. The CDR3, as DNA: TGTGCCAGCAAGTCAAGCGGAGAGGTGGAGACCCAGTACTTC. Translating it yields CASKSSGEVETQYF.

This CDR3 is CASSYSRPGANTEAFF. CDR3 DNA sequence: TGTGCCAGCAGTTACAGTCGCCCAGGTGCTAACACTGAAGCTTTCTTT. The rearrangement links TRBV6-5 to TRBJ1-1, with D unresolved. This CDR3 has 16 amino acids. Per the germline V gene, CDR1 is MNHEY and CDR2 is SVGAGI. V was trimmed by 2 bases and J by 2 bases, leaving 15 bases between them.

DNA of the CDR3: TGTGCCAGCAGCCAAGCTATATTGGGACTATACTACAATGAGCAGTTCTTC. Protein product: CASSQAILGLYYNEQFF. The chain carries TRBV14 and TRBJ2-1; 7 bases fit TRBD2. The germline V gene has CDR1 SGHDN and CDR2 FVKESK. This CDR3 comprises 17 residues. The junction had 9 bases not matched to a gene; V was cut back by 1 base and J by 3 bases.

The V and J genes are TRBV14 and TRBJ1-1; no definite D call. V was shortened by 1 base and J by 3 bases, with 12 bases between the two germline ends. This CDR3 contains 15 residues. The germline gives CDR1 SGHDN, CDR2 FVKESK. The CDR3 is CASSQAVGVDTEAFF. The CDR3 DNA reads as TGTGCCAGCAGCCAAGCGGTCGGAGTGGACACTGAAGCTTTCTTT.

The V and J genes are TRBV7-9 and TRBJ1-2, with 7 bases that match TRBD1. The V and J ends lost 3 bases and 2 bases, in that order; junction bases with no gene match: 3. CDR1 is SEHNR and CDR2 is FQNEAQ in the germline V gene (reference sequence). The CDR3 has 14 residues. The DNA of the CDR3 is TGTGCCAGCAGCTTGTCGACAGGGAACTATGGCTACACCTTC. This encodes CASSLSTGNYGYTF.

This sequence joins TRBV11-2 and TRBJ2-1; D is unresolved. Trimming left V 5 bases short and J 6 bases short, with 8 bases between. Looked up from germline, CDR1 is SGHAT and CDR2 is FQNNGV. The CDR3 contains 12 residues. The CDR3 nucleotides are TGTGCCAGCAGCCAACAGCCCAATGAGCAGTTCTTC. Translated, it gives CASSQQPNEQFF.

J is TRBJ1-1 and V is TRBV2; 9 bases line up with TRBD1. The CDR3 totals 15 residues. The V segment lost 4 bases and the J segment 3 bases; nucleotides outside the gene matches: 6. Germline V lookup: CDR1 SNHLY, CDR2 FYNNEI. The CDR3 nucleotides read TGTGCCAGCAGTGGTGGACAGGGGAGAGACACTGAAGCTTTCTTT. Protein: CASSGGQGRDTEAFF.

The rearrangement joins TRBV5-1 to TRBJ2-3; 9 bases map to TRBD2. The germline V gene has CDR1 SGHRS and CDR2 YFSETQ. The CDR3 has 19 residues. The V segment lost 0 bases and the J segment 2 bases; nucleotides outside the gene matches: 13. The CDR3 is CASSLAASGMRVVTDTQYF. The CDR3 DNA reads TGCGCCAGCAGCTTGGCGGCTAGCGGGATGAGAGTGGTCACAGATACGCAGTATTTT.

The chain carries TRBV6-2 or TRBV6-3 and TRBJ2-1, with a possible D match to TRBD2 (6 bases). The germline V gene encodes CDR1 MNHEY and CDR2 SVGEGT. The CDR3 loop spans 14 amino acids. Trimming removed 5 bases at V and 5 bases at J, with 13 bases between. CDR3 protein: CASSTTGGHNEQFF. CDR3 DNA sequence: TGTGCCAGCAGTACCACCGGGGGACACAATGAGCAGTTCTTC.

The chain couples TRBV29-1 to TRBJ2-1; possible D gene TRBD2, 6 bases. The V end lost 5 bases, the J end lost 6 bases, and 17 bases lay between the germline ends. Germline CDR1 and CDR2: SQVTM and ANQGSEA. This CDR3 contains 14 residues. The DNA of the CDR3 is TGCAGCGTTTTCGGGAGCTACAAGGGCAATGAGCAGTTCTTC. Its protein product is CSVFGSYKGNEQFF.

V is TRBV10-3 and J is TRBJ1-4, with 7 bases lining up with TRBD1. The CDR3 loop spans 13 amino acids. V lost 8 bases, J lost 6 bases, and 6 bases stayed unmatched. Germline lookup yields CDR1 ENHRY and CDR2 SYGVKD. CDR3 amino acids: CAIQPDRDEKLFF. The CDR3 bases are TGTGCCATCCAGCCCGACAGGGATGAAAAACTGTTTTTT.